This T cell receptor beta chain comes out of a study of blood T cells in healthy people across ages (dated by TCRdb to the mid-2010s). Background for the entire study: In model experiments, template switching captured roughly one uniquely barcoded TCR beta cDNA molecule for every two T cells. The study measured age-related changes in TCR beta repertoire diversity using deep sequencing normalized with unique cDNA molecular identifiers. The study analyzed two additional independent replicas of 1 million unique cDNA reads from the same blood draw for two donors, one aged 18 to 30 and one aged 80 or older. The donors were divided into four age groups: young (average 16 years), middle-aged (around 41), aged (about 61) and long-lived (about 80). To avoid experimental bias, donors of different ages were distributed randomly across sequencing lanes.

Paper-wide results and their limitations: Total diversity estimates from one million sequenced T cells were considered lower bounds and underestimates. Because the CMV infection status of the donors was unknown, age-related changes in expanded clonotypes may potentially have been confounded. Conclusive comparison of naive and antigen-experienced compartments was prevented by the profiling of bulk unsorted PBMCs. Compared with the aged group, the long-lived group had more naive CD4+ T cells, fewer expanded clones and increased TCR diversity, suggesting age selection. Observed TCR beta diversity per million T cells fell roughly linearly with age, and a significant reduction was already apparent by age around 40. The percentage of naive T cells measured by flow cytometry correlated strongly with observed TCR beta diversity.

Libraries were prepared through 5' RACE. TCRdb names Illumina HiSeq 2500 as the instrument used. A second PCR of about 7 to 12 cycles was run with a J-beta primer mix and a sample-barcoded 5' primer. A template-switch 5' adaptor carrying 12 random nucleotides introduced a unique molecular identifier onto each TCR beta cDNA molecule. At least 3 million CDR3-containing paired-end reads were obtained from each sample. First-strand cDNA synthesis was performed from all RNA using the Mint cDNA synthesis kit, with priming by a TRBC-specific oligonucleotide. All cDNA was treated with uracil-DNA glycosylase and then went through a first 18-cycle PCR with the universal primers M1SS and BC2_uni_R. As for the authors' bioinformatics: Each sample was normalized by randomly selecting 1 million high-quality reads, each carrying a distinct molecular identifier. Reads sharing molecular identifiers were discarded rather than binned into consensus sequences. MiTCR, run with a Q25 quality threshold and the strictest error-elimination algorithm, handled CDR3 identification, clonotype clustering and error correction. A nonparametric unseen species model using Euler transformation provided a lower-bound estimate of total TCR beta diversity. TCRdb's own reprocessing of the public reads used fastp at Q25 and MiXCR and kept productive beta chains. For every CDR3 protein sequence, its rows merge into one entry that carries the most common genes and DNA. These V and J calls derive from TCRdb rather than the authors' analysis. Here the sample has just under 750,000 distinct CDR3 sequences; 22% occur a single time. The ten largest clones capture 22% of the sample.

Donors were 35 to 40 systemically healthy Caucasian individuals from Russia aged roughly 6 to 90 years. Each donor gave 9.5 to 10 milliliters of peripheral blood, drawn into EDTA-treated Vacutainer tubes. Ficoll-Paque density-gradient centrifugation was used to isolate PBMCs, with at least 7 million per sample. Trizol reagent was used to extract total RNA from PBMCs, with at least 6 micrograms per sample. Naive CD45RAhigh/CD27high T cell percentages were measured by flow cytometry on a PBMC aliquot from every donor. Points on this clonotype: It lacks a known antigen. The sample holds no much larger clone one base away, and base qualities are not on file.

The sequencing input was blood. The receptor's source is a man aged 70-80 years in good health.

CDR3 reads: CASGLYRANEKLFF. The DNA sequence follows: TGTGCCAGCGGTCTATATCGGGCTAATGAAAAACTGTTTTTT. The rearranged chain carries TRBV7-2 and TRBJ1-4; the D gene is unclear. Trimming at the junction amounts to 8 bases on V and 3 bases on J, and the germline ends lie 13 bases apart. As encoded in the germline V gene, CDR1 is SGHTA while CDR2 is FQGNSA. The CDR3 sequence holds 14 residues, the cysteine and phenylalanine included. Only the CDR3 part of the read is kept: 42 bases, read in frame from the first base.